This T cell receptor (beta chain) was recovered during a study of beta chain features in type 1 diabetes. Purity exceeding 95% was reached by all sorted populations. This clone was detected only a few times. The CDR3 spans 15 residues. Germline V CDR1 and CDR2: MDHEN, SYDVKM. V trimming: 4 bases; J trimming: 4 bases; junction bases outside the gene matches: 3. What was sequenced were expressed TCRB transcripts, since all of the isolated RNA had been reverse transcribed. Assay used: immunoSEQ multiplex PCR; TCRdb lists only in-frame clones, some missing. The table records around 99,000 clones, 40% of them present only once.

This TCR was recovered from a woman under 30 in good health. J is TRBJ2-2 and V is TRBV28, with 10 bases aligning to TRBD1. Sequences were obtained from stem cell memory CD4+ T cells from blood. The CDR3 sequence is CASSSGQGITGELFF. In DNA, the CDR3 is TGTGCCAGCAGTTCGGGACAGGGGATCACCGGGGAGCTGTTTTTT.